A selection of T cell receptor beta chains follows, all from one sample in a study of OX40 agonist ivuxolimab in advanced cancers. Profiled with immunoSEQ multiplex PCR; TCRdb holds only in-frame clones, not every one. The table lists about 100,000 clones, over 75% of them singletons. Source: CD4+ or CD8+ T cells sorted from blood, taken in a trial of the OX40 agonist ivuxolimab. The source is an adult with an advanced solid tumor such as melanoma, head and neck, liver or kidney cancer. Both conserved end residues are part of each CDR3. The order of the fields is V gene, D gene, J gene, CDR3 DNA, CDR3 protein. A D gene is named only where the DNA matches it firmly.

TRBV9	TRBD2	TRBJ2-7	TGTGCCAGCAGCGTATATGCCGAGGTAGCGGGAGGCCCTACAACAAGCGGCGAGCAGTACTTC	CASSVYAEVAGGPTTSGEQYF
TRBV6-1	-	TRBJ2-1	TGTGCCAGCAGTGGGGGGGGCGCTAAGAATGAGCAGTTCTTC	CASSGGGAKNEQFF
TRBV29-1	-	TRBJ2-3	TGCAGCGTTACAGGGGACTTAAAAGATACGCAGTATTTT	CSVTGDLKDTQYF
TRBV19	-	TRBJ2-7	TGTGCCAGTAGTATAGGAATGTCCTACGAGCAGTACTTC	CASSIGMSYEQYF
TRBV9	TRBD1	TRBJ1-4	TGTGCCAGCAGCGGAGACAGGGGGCGCAAAGGGGAAAAACTGTTTTTT	CASSGDRGRKGEKLFF
TRBV6-1	-	TRBJ1-2	TGTGCCAGCAGCGGGGGGTGGGACTACACCTTC	CASSGGWDYTF
TRBV6-1	-	TRBJ2-7	TGTGCCAGCAGTGGGAGAACGAGGGACAAGAAGTACTTC	CASSGRTRDKKYF
TRBV29-1	-	TRBJ1-5	TGCAGCGTTTTTGGAAGACCTGGGAATCAGCCCCAGCATTTT	CSVFGRPGNQPQHF
TRBV7-9	-	TRBJ2-1	TGTGCCAGCAGCCAACCGGGGGCGCCCTACAATGAGCAGTTCTTC	CASSQPGAPYNEQFF
TRBV10-3	TRBD1	TRBJ1-6	TGTGCCATCACCCCGGGACAGGGCGTGGATTCACCCCTCCACTTT	CAITPGQGVDSPLHF
TRBV4-2	-	TRBJ2-1	TGTGCCAGCAGCCAGTTTTTGGGCGGTGAGCAGTTCTTC	CASSQFLGGEQFF
TRBV5-6	-	TRBJ1-3	TGTGCCAGCAGCTTGGACCACCGAAACACCATATATTTT	CASSLDHRNTIYF
TRBV28	-	TRBJ2-3	TGTGCCAGCAGTATTTCCGGGGTACACAGCACAGATACGCAGTATTTT	CASSISGVHSTDTQYF